The entry below describes one TCR beta chain. Its antigen is not identified. The sample belongs to a study of T cell responses to AZD1222 COVID-19 vaccine. Overall study results and limits: Spike-specific TCR repertoires showed rising breadth and depth after two AZD1222 doses. Among AZD1222 vaccinees, only 5 to 7 were seropositive at baseline. Only after the peak T cell response were repertoires sampled.

Produced via immunoSEQ multiplex PCR; TCRdb's table is partial and in-frame only. The sample records 120,000 to 150,000 clones, roughly 90% being singletons. This TCR was sampled from an adult in good health. The material was peripheral blood, obtained on day 0 of AZD1222 vaccination.

Here the CDR3 DNA reads TGTGCCTGCTCCGGGACGGACAACACCATATATTTT. It specifies CACSGTDNTIYF. The chain has TRBV30 and TRBJ1-3; D is perhaps TRBD1 (5 bases). V was clipped by 6 bases and J by 7 bases, with 13 bases between them. Germline V gene sequence: CDR1 GTSNPN, CDR2 SVGIG (reference sequence). The CDR3 spans 12 residues.